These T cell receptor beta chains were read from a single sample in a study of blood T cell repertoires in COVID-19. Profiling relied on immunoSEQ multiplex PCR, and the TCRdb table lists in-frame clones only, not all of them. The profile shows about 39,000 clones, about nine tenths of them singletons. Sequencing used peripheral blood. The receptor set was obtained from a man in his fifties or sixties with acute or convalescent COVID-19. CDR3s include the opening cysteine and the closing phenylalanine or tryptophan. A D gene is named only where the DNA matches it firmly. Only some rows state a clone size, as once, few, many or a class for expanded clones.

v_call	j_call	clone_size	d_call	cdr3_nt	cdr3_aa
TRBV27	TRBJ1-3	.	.	TGTGCCAGCAGCTCTCTTCAGACAGCAGCGCGCAACACCATATATTTT	CASSSLQTAARNTIYF
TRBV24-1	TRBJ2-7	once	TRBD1	TGTGCCACCAGTCCGGGACAGGGACAGTACGAGCAGTACTTC	CATSPGQGQYEQYF
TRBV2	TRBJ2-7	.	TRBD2	TGTGCCAGCAGTCGGACTAGCGCCTACGAGCAGTACTTC	CASSRTSAYEQYF
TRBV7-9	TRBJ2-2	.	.	TGTGCCAGCAGCTTAGTAGATCCCGGGGAGCTGTTTTTT	CASSLVDPGELFF
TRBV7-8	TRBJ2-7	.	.	TGTGCCAGCAGCCCCCTTGCCCTGGGGCGGGAGCAGTACTTC	CASSPLALGREQYF
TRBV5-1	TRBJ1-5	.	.	TGCGCCAGCAGCTTTAGAGGGATGGATCAGCCCCAGCATTTT	CASSFRGMDQPQHF
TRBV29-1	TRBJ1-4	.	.	TGCAGCGGGAATACGGGGGAAAAACTGTTTTTT	CSGNTGEKLFF
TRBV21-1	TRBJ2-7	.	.	TGTGCCAGCATCTCGGACAGGGGGCGCTTAACGCACGAGCAGTACTTC	CASISDRGRLTHEQYF
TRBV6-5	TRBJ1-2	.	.	TGTGCCAGCAGAACTGAACCCTATGGCTACACCTTC	CASRTEPYGYTF
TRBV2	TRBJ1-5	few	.	TGTGCCAGCAGTGAAGCGCGGGGGGGCCATAGCAATCAGCCCCAGCATTTT	CASSEARGGHSNQPQHF
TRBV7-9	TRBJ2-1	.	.	TGTGCCAGCAGCTCGACTGAGAGCAATGAGCAGTTCTTC	CASSSTESNEQFF
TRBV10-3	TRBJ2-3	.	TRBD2	TGTGCCATCATAGCAACTAGCGGGACTACTAGCACAGATACGCAGTATTTT	CAIIATSGTTSTDTQYF
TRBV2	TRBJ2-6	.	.	TGTGCCAGCAGGACGGGAGGGGCCAACGTCCTGACTTTC	CASRTGGANVLTF
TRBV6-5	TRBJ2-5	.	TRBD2	TGTGCCGGGAATAGCGGGAGGGAAGAGACCCAGTACTTC	CAGNSGREETQYF
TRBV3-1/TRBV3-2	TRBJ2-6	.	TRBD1	TGTGCCAGCAGCCAAGATCGACAGGGGGACAGTTGGGTAAGCTCTGGGGCCAACGTCCTGACTTTC	CASSQDRQGDSWVSSGANVLTF
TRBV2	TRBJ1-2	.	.	TGTGCCAGCCAAGACAGGAACTATGGCTACACCTTC	CASQDRNYGYTF
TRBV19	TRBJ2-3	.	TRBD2	TGTGCCAGTATCGGGCGGGAGGGGACAGATACGCAGTATTTT	CASIGREGTDTQYF
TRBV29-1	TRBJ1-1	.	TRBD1	TGCAGCGTCCAACAAAGACAGGGAGGCACTGAAGCTTTCTTT	CSVQQRQGGTEAFF
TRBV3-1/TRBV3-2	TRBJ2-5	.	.	TGTGCCAGCAGCCTCCTTCCGTCCCCAGAGACCCAGTACTTC	CASSLLPSPETQYF
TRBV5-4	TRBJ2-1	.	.	TGTGCCAGCAGCTTGCAGGGCTCGAGGAATGAGCAGTTCTTC	CASSLQGSRNEQFF
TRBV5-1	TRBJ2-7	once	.	TGCGCCAGCAGCTTGGCAGGACAGGGAGGGGAGCAGTACTTC	CASSLAGQGGEQYF
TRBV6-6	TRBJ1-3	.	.	TGTGCCAGCAGTTACTCGCCGGGTTCTGGAAACACCATATATTTT	CASSYSPGSGNTIYF
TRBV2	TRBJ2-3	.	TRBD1	TGTGCCAGCAGTTTGGACAGGGGAGGCACAGATACGCAGTATTTT	CASSLDRGGTDTQYF
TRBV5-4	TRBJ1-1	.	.	TGTGCCAGCAGCTTGCGCCCAGGGGCGAACACTGAAGCTTTCTTT	CASSLRPGANTEAFF
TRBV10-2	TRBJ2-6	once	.	TGCGCCAGCAGTGAGTCGTGGTGGTCAGGGAAGGGGTCTGGGGCCAACGTCCTGACTTTC	CASSESWWSGKGSGANVLTF
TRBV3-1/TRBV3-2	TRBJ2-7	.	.	TGTGCCAGCAGCCAAGATCCGGGAGCGGGCAGCTCCTACGAGCAGTACTTC	CASSQDPGAGSSYEQYF
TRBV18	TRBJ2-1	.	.	TGTGCCAGCTCACCGACGCAGGGAAGGCACAATGAGCAGTTCTTC	CASSPTQGRHNEQFF
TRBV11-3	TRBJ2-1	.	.	TGTGCCAGCAGCCCTAGTTACAATGAGCAGTTCTTC	CASSPSYNEQFF
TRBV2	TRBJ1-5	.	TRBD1	TGTGCCAGCAGCCAGGGGGCGCCGGGGCCCCAGCATTTT	CASSQGAPGPQHF
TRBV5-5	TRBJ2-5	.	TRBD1	TGTGCCAGCAGCTTGTCAGGGGGAGAGACCCAGTACTTC	CASSLSGGETQYF
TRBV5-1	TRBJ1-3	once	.	TGCGCCAGCAGCCCGGACATAGGAAACACCATATATTTT	CASSPDIGNTIYF
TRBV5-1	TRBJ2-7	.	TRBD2	TGCGCCAGCAGCTTCCGTAGCGGGAGATACGAGCAGTACTTC	CASSFRSGRYEQYF
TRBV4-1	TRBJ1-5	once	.	TGCGCCAGCAGCCAAGAAATACCTATATTTCGCAATCAGCCCCAGCATTTT	CASSQEIPIFRNQPQHF
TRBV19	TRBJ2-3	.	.	TGTGCCAGTAGTATTAGGGGACTCAGCACAGATACGCAGTATTTT	CASSIRGLSTDTQYF
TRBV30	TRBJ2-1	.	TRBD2	TGTGCCTGGAGCGTGCTAGCGGGATTTTACAATGAGCAGTTCTTC	CAWSVLAGFYNEQFF
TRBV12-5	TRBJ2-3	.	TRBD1	TGTGCTAGTGGAAACGGACAGGTCACAGATACGCAGTATTTT	CASGNGQVTDTQYF
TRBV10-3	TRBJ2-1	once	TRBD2	TGTGCCATCAGGGACCGGACTAGCGGGAACAATGAGCAGTTCTTC	CAIRDRTSGNNEQFF
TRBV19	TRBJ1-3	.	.	TGTGCCAGTAGTATAGGTCCAGGCTCTGGAAACACCATATATTTT	CASSIGPGSGNTIYF
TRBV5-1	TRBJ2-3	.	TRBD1	TGCGCCAGCAGCTTGGGCGTACAGGGGGAATCAGATACGCAGTATTTT	CASSLGVQGESDTQYF
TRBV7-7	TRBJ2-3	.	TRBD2	TGTGCTAGCAGCTTACTACTGGCGGGAGACCCAGATACGCAGTATTTT	CASSLLLAGDPDTQYF
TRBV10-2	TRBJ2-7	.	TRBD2	TGCGCCAGCAGTGATGCGGCGGGAGGGCCCTACGAGCAGTACTTC	CASSDAAGGPYEQYF